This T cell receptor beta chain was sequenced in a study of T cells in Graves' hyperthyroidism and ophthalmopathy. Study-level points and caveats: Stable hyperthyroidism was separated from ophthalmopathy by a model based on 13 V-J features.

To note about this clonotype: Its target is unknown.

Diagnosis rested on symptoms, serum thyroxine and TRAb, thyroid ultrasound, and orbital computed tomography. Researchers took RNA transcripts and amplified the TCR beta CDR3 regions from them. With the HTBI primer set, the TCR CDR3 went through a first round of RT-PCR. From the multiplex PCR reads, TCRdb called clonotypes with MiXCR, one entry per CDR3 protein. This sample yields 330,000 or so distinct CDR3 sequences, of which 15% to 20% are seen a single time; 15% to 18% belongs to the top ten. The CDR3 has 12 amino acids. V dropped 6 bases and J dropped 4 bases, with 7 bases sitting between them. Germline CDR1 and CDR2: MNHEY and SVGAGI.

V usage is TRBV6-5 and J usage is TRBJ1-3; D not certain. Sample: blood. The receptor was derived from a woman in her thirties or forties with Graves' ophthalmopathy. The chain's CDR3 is CASSTRGNTIYF. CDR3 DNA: TGTGCCAGCAGCACCCGAGGAAACACCATATATTTT.